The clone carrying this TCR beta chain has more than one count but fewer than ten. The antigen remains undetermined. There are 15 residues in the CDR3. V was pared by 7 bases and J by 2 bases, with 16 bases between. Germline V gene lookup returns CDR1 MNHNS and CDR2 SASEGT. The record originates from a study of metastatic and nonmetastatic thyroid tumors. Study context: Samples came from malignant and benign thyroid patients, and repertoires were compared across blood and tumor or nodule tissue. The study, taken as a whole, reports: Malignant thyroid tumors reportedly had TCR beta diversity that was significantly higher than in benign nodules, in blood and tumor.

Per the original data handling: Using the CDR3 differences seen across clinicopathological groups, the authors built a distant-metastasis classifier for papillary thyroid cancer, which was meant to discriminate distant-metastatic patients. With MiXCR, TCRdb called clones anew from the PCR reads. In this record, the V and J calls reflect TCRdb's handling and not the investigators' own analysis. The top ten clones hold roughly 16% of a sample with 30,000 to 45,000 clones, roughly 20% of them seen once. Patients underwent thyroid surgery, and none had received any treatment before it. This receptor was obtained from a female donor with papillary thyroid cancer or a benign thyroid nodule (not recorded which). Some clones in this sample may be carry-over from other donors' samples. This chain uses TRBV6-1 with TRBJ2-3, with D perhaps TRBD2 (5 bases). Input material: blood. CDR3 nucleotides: TGTGCCAGCACCCCGGTAAGGGAGACCACAGATACGCAGTATTTT. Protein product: CASTPVRETTDTQYF.